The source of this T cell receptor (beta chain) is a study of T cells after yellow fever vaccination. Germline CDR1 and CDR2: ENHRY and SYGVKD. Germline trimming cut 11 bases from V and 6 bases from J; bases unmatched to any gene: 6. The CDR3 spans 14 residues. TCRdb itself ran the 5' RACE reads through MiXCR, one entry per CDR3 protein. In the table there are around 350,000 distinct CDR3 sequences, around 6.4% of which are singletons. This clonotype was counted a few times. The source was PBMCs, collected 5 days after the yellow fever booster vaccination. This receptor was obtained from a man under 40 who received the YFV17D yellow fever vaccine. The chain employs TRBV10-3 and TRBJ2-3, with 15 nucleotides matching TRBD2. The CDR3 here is CAATGLAGGDTQYF. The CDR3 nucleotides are TGTGCCGCCACCGGACTAGCGGGAGGGGATACGCAGTATTTT.